The source of this T cell receptor (beta chain) is a study of vaccination and CD4 T cells after COVID-19. In the study overall: Two of the convalescents were Hispanic, and the group consisted of six males and four females.

Sequencing of cultured CD4+ T cell DNA used the Oncomine TCR Beta short-read assay. TCRdb re-analysed the PCR reads in MiXCR, keeping a single row per CDR3 protein. The sample includes around 11,000 distinct CDR3 sequences, roughly 26% of them seen just once. Treatment here: approximately 9-day PBMC culture with coronavirus spike peptide pools or control peptides (ViraFEST assay). The CDR3 extends over 15 amino acids. The V end was cut by 6 bases, the J end by 5 bases, with 19 bases between. Germline V gives CDR1 LNHDA, CDR2 SQIVND (reference sequence). Only a few counts were recorded for this clonotype. Its antigen is as yet unknown.

This specimen was CD4+ T cells from blood, cultured in vitro, taken after SARS-CoV-2 vaccination. The genes are TRBV19 and TRBJ2-5, with D perhaps TRBD1 (7 bases). The receptor comes from a human donor who had recovered from COVID-19. The CDR3 DNA is TGTGCCAGTAGAGAGACAGGGTGGGGAGGTGAGACCCAGTACTTC. It specifies CASRETGWGGETQYF.